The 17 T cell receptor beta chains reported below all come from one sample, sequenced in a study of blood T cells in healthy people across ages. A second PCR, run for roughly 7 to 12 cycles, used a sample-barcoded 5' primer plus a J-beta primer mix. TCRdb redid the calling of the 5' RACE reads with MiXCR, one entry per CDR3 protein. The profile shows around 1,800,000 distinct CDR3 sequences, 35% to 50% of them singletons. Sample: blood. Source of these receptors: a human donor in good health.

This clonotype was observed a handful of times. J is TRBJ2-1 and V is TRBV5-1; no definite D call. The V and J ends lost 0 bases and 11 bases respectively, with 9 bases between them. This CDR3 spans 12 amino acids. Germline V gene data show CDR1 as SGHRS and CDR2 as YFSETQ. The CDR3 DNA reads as TGCGCCAGCAGCTTGGAGGACCCCAAGCAGTTCTTC. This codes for CASSLEDPKQFF. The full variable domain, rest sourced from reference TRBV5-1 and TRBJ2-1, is KAGVTQTPRYLIKTRGQQVTLSCSPISGHRSVSWYQQTPGQGLQFLFEYFSETQRNKGNFPGRFSGRQFSNSRSEMNVSTLELGDSALYLCASSLEDPKQFFGPGTRLTVL.

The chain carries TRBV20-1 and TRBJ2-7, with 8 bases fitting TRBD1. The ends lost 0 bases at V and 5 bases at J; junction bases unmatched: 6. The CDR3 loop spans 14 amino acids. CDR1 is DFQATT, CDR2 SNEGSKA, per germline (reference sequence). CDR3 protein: CSARDSRQGNEQYF. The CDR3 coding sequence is TGCAGTGCTAGAGATTCCCGACAGGGGAACGAGCAGTACTTC.

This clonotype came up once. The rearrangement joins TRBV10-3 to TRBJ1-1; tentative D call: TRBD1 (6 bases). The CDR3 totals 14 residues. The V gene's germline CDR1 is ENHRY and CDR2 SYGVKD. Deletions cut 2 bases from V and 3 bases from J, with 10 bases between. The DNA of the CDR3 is TGTGCCATCAGTGAGAGGGGGTTATACACTGAAGCTTTCTTT. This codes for CAISERGLYTEAFF.

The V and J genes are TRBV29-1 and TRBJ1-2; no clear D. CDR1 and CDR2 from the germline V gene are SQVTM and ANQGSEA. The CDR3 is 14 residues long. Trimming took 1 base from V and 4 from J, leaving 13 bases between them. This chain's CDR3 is CSVEALGSFYGYTF. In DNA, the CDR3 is TGCAGCGTTGAAGCTTTGGGCAGCTTCTATGGCTACACCTTC.

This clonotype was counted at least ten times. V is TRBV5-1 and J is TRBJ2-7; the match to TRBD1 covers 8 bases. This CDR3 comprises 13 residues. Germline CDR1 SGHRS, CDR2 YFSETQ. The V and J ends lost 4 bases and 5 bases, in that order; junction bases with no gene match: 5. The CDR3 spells CASSRDRGNEQYF. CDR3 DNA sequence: TGCGCCAGCAGCCGCGACAGGGGCAACGAGCAGTACTTC.

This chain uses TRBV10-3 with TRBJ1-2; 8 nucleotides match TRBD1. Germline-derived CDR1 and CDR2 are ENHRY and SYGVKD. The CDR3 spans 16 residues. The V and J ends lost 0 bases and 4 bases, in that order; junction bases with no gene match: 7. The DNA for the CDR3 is TGTGCCATCAGTGAGTCCGGGACAGGACCCCTCTATGGCTACACCTTC. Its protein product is CAISESGTGPLYGYTF.

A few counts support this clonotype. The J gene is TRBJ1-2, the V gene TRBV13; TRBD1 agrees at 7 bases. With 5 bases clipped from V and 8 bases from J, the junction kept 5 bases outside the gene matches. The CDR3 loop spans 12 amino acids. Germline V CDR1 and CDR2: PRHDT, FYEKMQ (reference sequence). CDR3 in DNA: TGTGCCAGCAGCGTACAGGGGAAGGGCTACACCTTC. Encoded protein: CASSVQGKGYTF.

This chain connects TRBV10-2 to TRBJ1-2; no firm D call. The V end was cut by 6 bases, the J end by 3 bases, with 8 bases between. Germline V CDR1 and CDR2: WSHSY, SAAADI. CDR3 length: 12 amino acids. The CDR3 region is CASRDFDYGYTF. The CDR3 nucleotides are TGCGCCAGCAGAGACTTTGACTATGGCTACACCTTC.

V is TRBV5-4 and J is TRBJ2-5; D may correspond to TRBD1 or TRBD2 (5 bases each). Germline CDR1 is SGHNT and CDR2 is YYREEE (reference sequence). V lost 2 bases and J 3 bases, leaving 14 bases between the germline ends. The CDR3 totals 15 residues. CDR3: CASSFAGTGKETQYF. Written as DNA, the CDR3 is TGTGCCAGCAGCTTCGCCGGGACGGGGAAAGAGACCCAGTACTTC. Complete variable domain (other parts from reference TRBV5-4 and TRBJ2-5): ETGVTQSPTHLIKTRGQQVTLRCSSQSGHNTVSWYQQALGQGPQFIFQYYREEENGRGNFPPRFSGLQFPNYSSELNVNALELDDSALYLCASSFAGTGKETQYFGPGTRLLVL.

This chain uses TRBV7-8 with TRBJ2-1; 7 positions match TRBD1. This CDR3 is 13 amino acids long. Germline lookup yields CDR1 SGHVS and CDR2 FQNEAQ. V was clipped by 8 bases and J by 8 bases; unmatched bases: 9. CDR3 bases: TGTGCCAGCTCCGGGACAGAGATCGATGAGCAGTTCTTC. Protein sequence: CASSGTEIDEQFF.

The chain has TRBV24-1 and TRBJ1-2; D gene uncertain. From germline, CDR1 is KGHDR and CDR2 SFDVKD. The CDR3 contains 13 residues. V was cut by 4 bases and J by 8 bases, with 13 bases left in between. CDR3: CATSDGPPSGYTF. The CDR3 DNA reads TGTGCCACCAGTGACGGTCCCCCATCGGGCTACACCTTC.

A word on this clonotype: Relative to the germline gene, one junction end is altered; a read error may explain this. For the CDR3, the DNA is TGCGCCAGCAGCTTGACTAGCGGGGGGATGAGAGGGAGCACAGATATGCAGTATTTT. Translating it yields CASSLTSGGMRGSTDMQYF. The chain couples TRBV5-1 to TRBJ2-3, with TRBD2 identical over 12 bases. Germline values: CDR1 SGHRS, CDR2 YFSETQ. The CDR3 covers 19 residues.

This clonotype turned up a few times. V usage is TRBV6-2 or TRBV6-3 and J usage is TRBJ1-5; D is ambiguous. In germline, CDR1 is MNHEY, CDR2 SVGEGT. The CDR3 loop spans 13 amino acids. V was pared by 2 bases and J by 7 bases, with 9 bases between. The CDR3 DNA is TGTGCCAGCAGTTACGAGGTGGGGCAGCCCCAGCATTTT. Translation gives CASSYEVGQPQHF.

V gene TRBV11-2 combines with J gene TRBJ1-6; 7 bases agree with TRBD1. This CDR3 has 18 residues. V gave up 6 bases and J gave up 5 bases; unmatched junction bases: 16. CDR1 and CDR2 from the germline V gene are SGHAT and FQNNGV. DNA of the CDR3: TGTGCCAGCAGATCCAGTTGGGGGACAGTAAGCAATAATTCACCCCTCCACTTT. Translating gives CASRSSWGTVSNNSPLHF.

CDR3 sequence (DNA): TGCGCCAGCAGCTTGAGGCTAGCGGGGTGGAGCTCCTACAATGAGCAGTTCTTC. This translates into CASSLRLAGWSSYNEQFF. The chain combines TRBV5-1 with TRBJ2-1; 9 bases align to TRBD2. The germline V gene has CDR1 SGHRS and CDR2 YFSETQ. The CDR3 is 18 residues long. V shed 1 base, J shed 0 bases, and the junction held 8 bases outside the gene matches.

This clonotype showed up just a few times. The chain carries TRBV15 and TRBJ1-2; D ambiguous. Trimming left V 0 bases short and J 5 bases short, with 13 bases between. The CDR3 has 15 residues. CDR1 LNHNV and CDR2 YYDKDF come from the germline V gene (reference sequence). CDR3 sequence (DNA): TGTGCCACCAGCAGAGAGGAGGGCGCGCGGTATGGCTACACCTTC. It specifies CATSREEGARYGYTF.

The CDR3 reads CASSSEGTSGGPQYEQYF. CDR3 DNA: TGTGCCAGCAGCAGTGAGGGGACTAGCGGGGGCCCTCAATACGAGCAGTACTTC. This chain links TRBV7-8 with TRBJ2-7; 14 bases are shared with TRBD2. The ends lost 5 bases at V and 4 bases at J; junction bases unmatched: 13. The germline V gene encodes CDR1 SGHVS and CDR2 FQNEAQ. The CDR3 extends over 18 amino acids.